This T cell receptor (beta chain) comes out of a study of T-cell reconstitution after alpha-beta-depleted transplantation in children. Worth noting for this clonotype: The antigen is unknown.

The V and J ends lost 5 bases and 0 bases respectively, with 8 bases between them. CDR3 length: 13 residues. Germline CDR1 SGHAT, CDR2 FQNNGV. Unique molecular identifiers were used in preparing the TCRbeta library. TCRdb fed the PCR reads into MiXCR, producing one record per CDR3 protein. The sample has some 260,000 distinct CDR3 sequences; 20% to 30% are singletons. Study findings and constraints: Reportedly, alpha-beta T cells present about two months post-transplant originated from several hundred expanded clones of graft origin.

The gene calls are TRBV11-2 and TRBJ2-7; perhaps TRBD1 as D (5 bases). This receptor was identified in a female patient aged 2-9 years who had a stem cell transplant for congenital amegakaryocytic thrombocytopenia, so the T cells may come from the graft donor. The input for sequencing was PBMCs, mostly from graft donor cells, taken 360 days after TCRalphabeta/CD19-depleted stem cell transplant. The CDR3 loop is CASSGQNSYEQYF. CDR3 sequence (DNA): TGTGCCAGCAGCGGACAAAACTCCTACGAGCAGTACTTC.